These 5 T cell receptor beta chains share one sample of origin, sequenced in a study of shared clonotypes between healthy human individuals (dated by TCRdb to about 2020). Receptor libraries were prepared by the immunoSEQ multiplex PCR assay. Entries here come from immuneACCESS through TCRdb and include only in-frame sequences with V and J called. Some clones fail to appear in such tables; in the studies checked, an unresolved V gene covers under half of the shortfall, and the cause of the remainder is unknown. This sample gives more than 2,000,000 clones in total; 85% to 95% of them show up just once. The ten largest clones add up to about 0.41% of the sample. Sequencing input: naive CD4+ T cells from PBMCs. According to the study, the label for this sample's cell subset or site signals: CD45RA+ positively selected. These receptors originate from a man aged 18-30 years in good health. Some clones in this sample may be carry-over from other donors' samples.

The chain has TRBV5-6 and TRBJ1-3; D not resolved. From germline, CDR1 is SGHDT and CDR2 YYEEEE. This CDR3 spans 15 amino acids. The ends were cut back, 1 base at V and 2 bases at J, with 10 bases in the middle. The CDR3 nucleotides read TGTGCCAGCAGCTTGCCGGGTGGGCCTGGAAACACCATATATTTT. Protein sequence: CASSLPGGPGNTIYF.

The chain joins TRBV29-1 to TRBJ2-3; tentatively, D is TRBD2 (6 bases). The CDR3 consists of 11 residues. The germline gives CDR1 SQVTM, CDR2 ANQGSEA. Trimming removed 7 bases from V and 6 bases from J, with 11 bases in between. The CDR3 spells CSAGGVDTQYF. The CDR3, as DNA: TGCAGCGCCGGCGGGGTTGATACGCAGTATTTT.

V and J are TRBV28 and TRBJ1-5; TRBD1 is a possible D gene (5 bases). The CDR3 covers 15 residues. Germline CDR1 is MDHEN and CDR2 is SYDVKM. Trimming cost V 6 bases and J 0 bases, with 12 bases left between them. CDR3: CASRARGYSNQPQHF. For the CDR3, the DNA is TGTGCCAGCAGGGCAAGGGGATATAGCAATCAGCCCCAGCATTTT. Full variable domain (rest looked up from reference TRBV28 and TRBJ1-5): DVKVTQSSRYLVKRTGEKVFLECVQDMDHENMFWYRQDPGLGLRLIYFSYDVKMKEKGDIPEGYSVSREKKERFSLILESASTNQTSMYLCASRARGYSNQPQHFGDGTRLSIL.

The chain has TRBV4-1 and TRBJ2-1; maybe TRBD2 (5 bases). Deletions cut 1 base from V and 6 bases from J, with 13 bases between. The V gene's germline CDR1 is MGHRA and CDR2 YSYEKL. This CDR3 spans 15 amino acids. CDR3 in amino acids: CASSQAHMGVNEQFF. For the CDR3, the DNA is TGCGCCAGCAGCCAAGCGCACATGGGAGTCAATGAGCAGTTCTTC.

V and J are TRBV9 and TRBJ2-1; 10 positions match TRBD2. V dropped 4 bases and J dropped 7; count of bases not matched to a gene: 11. Germline assignment: CDR1 SGDLS and CDR2 YYNGEE. The length of the CDR3 is 16 residues. Here the CDR3 DNA reads TGTGCCAGCAGCCGCCTAACTAGCGGGGTTAGGAATGAGCAGTTCTTC. It is translated as CASSRLTSGVRNEQFF.